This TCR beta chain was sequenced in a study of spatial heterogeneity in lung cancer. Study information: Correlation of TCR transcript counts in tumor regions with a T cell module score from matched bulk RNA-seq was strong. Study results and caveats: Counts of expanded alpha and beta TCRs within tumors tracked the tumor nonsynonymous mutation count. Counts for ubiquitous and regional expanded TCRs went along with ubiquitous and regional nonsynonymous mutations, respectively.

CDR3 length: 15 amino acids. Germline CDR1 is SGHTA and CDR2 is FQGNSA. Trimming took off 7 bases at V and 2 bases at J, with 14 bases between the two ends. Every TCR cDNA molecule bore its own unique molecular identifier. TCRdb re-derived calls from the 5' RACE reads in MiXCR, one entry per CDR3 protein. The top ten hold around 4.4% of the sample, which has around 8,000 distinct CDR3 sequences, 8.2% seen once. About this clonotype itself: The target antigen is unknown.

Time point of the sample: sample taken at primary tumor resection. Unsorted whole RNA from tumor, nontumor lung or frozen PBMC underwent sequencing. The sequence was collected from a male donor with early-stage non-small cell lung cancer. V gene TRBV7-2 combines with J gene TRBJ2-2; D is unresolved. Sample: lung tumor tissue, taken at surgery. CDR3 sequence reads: CASIPPGLNTGELFF. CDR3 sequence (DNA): TGTGCCAGCATCCCCCCGGGCCTTAACACCGGGGAGCTGTTTTTT.